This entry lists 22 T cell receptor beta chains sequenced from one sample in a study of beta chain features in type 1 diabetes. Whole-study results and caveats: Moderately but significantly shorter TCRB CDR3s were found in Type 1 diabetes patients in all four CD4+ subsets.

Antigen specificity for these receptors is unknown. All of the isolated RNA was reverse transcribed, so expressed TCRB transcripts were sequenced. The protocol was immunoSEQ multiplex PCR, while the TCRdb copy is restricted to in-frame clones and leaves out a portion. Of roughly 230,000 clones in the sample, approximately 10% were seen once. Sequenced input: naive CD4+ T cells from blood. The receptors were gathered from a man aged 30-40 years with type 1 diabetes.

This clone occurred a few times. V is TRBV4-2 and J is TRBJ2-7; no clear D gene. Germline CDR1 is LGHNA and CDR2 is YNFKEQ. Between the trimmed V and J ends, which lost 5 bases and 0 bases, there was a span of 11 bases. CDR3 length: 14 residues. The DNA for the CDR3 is TGTGCCAGCAGCTTGGCCGCTAGCTCCTACGAGCAGTACTTC. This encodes CASSLAASSYEQYF.

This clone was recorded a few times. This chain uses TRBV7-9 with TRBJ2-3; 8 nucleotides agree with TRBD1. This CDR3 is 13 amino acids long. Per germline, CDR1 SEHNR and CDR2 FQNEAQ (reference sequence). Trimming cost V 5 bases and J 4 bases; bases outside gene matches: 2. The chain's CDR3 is CASSRQGSDTQYF. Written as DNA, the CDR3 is TGTGCCAGCAGCCGACAGGGGTCAGATACGCAGTATTTT.

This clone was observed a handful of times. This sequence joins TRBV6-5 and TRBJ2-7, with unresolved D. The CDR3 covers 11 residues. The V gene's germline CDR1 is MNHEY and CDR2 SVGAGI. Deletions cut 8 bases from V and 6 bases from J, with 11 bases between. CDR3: CASGLPGEQYF. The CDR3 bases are TGTGCCAGCGGGCTTCCAGGCGAGCAGTACTTC.

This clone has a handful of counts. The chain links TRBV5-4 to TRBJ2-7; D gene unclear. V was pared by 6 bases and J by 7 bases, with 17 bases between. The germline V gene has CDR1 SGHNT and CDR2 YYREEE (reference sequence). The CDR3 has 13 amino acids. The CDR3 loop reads CASKETPSGEQYF. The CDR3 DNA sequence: TGTGCCAGCAAAGAGACCCCTAGTGGAGAGCAGTACTTC.

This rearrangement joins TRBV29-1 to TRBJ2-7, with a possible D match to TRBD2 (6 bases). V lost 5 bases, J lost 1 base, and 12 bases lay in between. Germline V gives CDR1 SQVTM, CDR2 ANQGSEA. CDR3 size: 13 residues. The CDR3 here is CSVRRDFSYEQYF. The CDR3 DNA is TGCAGCGTTCGCCGGGACTTTTCCTACGAGCAGTACTTC.

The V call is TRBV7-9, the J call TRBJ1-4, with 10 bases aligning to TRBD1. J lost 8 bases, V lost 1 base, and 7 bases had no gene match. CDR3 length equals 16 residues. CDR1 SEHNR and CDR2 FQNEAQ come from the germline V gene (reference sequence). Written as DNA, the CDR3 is TGTGCCAGCAGCTTAGGGGTCGGGACAGGGGTCGAAAAACTGTTTTTT. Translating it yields CASSLGVGTGVEKLFF.

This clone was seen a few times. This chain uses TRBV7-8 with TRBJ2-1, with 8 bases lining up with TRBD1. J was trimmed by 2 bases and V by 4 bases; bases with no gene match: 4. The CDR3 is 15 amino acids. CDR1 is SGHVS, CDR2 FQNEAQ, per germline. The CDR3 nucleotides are TGTGCCAGCAGCTCGGGACAGGAGGCCTACAATGAGCAGTTCTTC. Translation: CASSSGQEAYNEQFF.

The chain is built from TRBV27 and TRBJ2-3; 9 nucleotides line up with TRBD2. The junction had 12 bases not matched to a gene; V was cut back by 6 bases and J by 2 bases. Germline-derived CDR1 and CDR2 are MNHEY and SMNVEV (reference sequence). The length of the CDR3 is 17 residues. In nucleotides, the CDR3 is TGTGCCAGCAGCCCGTGGGGGAGCGGGGGGCCCACAGATACGCAGTATTTT. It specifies CASSPWGSGGPTDTQYF.

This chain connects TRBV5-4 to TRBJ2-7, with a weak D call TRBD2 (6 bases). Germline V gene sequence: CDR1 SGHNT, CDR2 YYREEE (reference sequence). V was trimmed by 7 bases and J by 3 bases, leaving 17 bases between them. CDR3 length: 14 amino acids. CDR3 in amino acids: CASFPGGANYEQYF. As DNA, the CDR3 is TGTGCCAGCTTCCCGGGCGGGGCAAACTACGAGCAGTACTTC.

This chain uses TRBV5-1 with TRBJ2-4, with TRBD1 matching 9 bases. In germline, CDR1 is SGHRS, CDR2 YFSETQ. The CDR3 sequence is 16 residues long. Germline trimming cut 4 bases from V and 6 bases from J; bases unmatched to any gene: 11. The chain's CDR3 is CASSKGDRGSGNIQYF. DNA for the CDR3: TGCGCCAGCAGCAAGGGCGACAGGGGGTCCGGAAACATTCAGTACTTC. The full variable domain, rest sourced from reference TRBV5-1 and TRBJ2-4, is KAGVTQTPRYLIKTRGQQVTLSCSPISGHRSVSWYQQTPGQGLQFLFEYFSETQRNKGNFPGRFSGRQFSNSRSEMNVSTLELGDSALYLCASSKGDRGSGNIQYFGAGTRLSVL.

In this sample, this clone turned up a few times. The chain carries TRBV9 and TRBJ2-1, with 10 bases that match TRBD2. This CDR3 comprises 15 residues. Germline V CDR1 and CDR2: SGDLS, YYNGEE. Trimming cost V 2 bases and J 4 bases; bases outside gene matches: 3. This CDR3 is CASSVLAGDYNEQFF. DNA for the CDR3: TGTGCCAGCAGCGTTCTAGCGGGGGATTACAATGAGCAGTTCTTC.

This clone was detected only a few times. The CDR3, as DNA: TGCGCCAGCAGCTTGGGGGGCACCTCGGCAGGGAATTCACCCCTCCACTTT. Its translation: CASSLGGTSAGNSPLHF. The chain recombines TRBV5-1 with TRBJ1-6, with D perhaps matching TRBD1 (5 bases). The CDR3 consists of 17 residues. Per the germline V gene, CDR1 is SGHRS and CDR2 is YFSETQ. The V and J ends lost 0 bases and 7 bases respectively, with 17 bases between them.

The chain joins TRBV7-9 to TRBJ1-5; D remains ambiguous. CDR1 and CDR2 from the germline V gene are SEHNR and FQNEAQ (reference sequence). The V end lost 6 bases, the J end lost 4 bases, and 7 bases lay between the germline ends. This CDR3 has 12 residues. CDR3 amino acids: CASRVGNQPQHF. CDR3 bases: TGTGCCAGCAGAGTCGGGAATCAGCCCCAGCATTTT.

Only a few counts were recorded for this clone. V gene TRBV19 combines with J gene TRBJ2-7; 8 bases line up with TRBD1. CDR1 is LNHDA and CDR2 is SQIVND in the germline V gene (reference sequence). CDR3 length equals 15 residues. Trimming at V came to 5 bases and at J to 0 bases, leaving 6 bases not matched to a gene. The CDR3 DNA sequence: TGTGCCAGTAGTGCCTCCGGGACAGGCTCCTACGAGCAGTACTTC. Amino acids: CASSASGTGSYEQYF.

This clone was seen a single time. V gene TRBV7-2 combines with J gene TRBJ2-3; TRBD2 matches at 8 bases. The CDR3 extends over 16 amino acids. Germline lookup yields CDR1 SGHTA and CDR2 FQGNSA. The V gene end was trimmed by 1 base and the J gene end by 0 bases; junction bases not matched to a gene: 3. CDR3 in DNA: TGTGCCAGCAGCTTAGTCCGGGGGGGAAGCACAGATACGCAGTATTTT. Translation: CASSLVRGGSTDTQYF.

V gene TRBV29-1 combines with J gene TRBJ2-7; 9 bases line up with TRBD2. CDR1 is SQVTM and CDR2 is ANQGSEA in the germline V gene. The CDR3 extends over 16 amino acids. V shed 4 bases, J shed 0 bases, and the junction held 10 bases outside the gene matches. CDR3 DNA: TGCAGCGTTGGAGCCTTGGCGGGGGGGGACTCCTACGAGCAGTACTTC. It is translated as CSVGALAGGDSYEQYF.

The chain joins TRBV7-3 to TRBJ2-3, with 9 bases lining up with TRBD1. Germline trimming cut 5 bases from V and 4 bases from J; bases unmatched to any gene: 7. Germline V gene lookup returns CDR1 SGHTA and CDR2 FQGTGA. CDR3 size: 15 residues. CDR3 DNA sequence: TGTGCCAGCAGCGAACCGGGACAGGGTTCAGATACGCAGTATTTT. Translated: CASSEPGQGSDTQYF.

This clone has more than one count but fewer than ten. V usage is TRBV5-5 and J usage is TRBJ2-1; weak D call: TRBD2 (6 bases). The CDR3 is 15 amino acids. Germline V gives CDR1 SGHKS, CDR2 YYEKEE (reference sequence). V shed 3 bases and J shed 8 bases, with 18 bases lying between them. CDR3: CASSSGGTGSHEQFF. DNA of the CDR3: TGTGCCAGCAGCTCAGGCGGGACGGGATCCCATGAGCAGTTCTTC.

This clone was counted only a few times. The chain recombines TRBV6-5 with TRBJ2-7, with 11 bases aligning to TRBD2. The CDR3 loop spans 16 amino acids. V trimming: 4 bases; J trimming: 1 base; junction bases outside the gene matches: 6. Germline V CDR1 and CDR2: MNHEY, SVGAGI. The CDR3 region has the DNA TGTGCCAGCAGTTGGTCCACTAGCGGGGGATCCTACGAGCAGTACTTC. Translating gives CASSWSTSGGSYEQYF.

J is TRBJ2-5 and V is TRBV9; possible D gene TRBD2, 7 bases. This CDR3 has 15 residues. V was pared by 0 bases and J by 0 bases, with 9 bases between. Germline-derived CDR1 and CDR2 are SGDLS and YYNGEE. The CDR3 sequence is CASSVVGGHQETQYF. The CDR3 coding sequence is TGTGCCAGCAGCGTAGTCGGGGGGCACCAAGAGACCCAGTACTTC.

In DNA, the CDR3 is TGTGCCAGCAGTGTACAGAGCTACGAGCAGTACTTC. Amino acid sequence: CASSVQSYEQYF. The chain has TRBV2 and TRBJ2-7; no clear D gene. The CDR3 has 12 residues. Trimming pared 4 bases from V and 3 bases from J, leaving 7 bases between. CDR1 is SNHLY, CDR2 FYNNEI, per germline. The variable domain in full, completed from reference TRBV2 and TRBJ2-7, reads EPEVTQTPSHQVTQMGQEVILRCVPISNHLYFYWYRQILGQKVEFLVSFYNNEISEKSEIFDDQFSVERPDGSNFTLKIRSTKLEDSAMYFCASSVQSYEQYFGPGTRLTVT.

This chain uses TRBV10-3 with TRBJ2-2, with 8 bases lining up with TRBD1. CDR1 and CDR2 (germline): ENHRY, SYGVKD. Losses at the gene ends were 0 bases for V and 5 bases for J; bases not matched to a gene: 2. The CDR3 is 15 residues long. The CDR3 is CAISESTGATGELFF. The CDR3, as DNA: TGTGCCATCAGTGAGTCGACAGGGGCAACCGGGGAGCTGTTTTTT.